This TCR beta chain is drawn from a study of T-cell memory formation after mild COVID-19. In the study overall: The two donors had largely donor-specific TCR clusters.

TCRdb used MiXCR to reprocess the 5' RACE reads, holding one entry per CDR3 protein. The repertoire holds about 440,000 distinct CDR3 sequences, with around 18% as singletons. CDR1 is DFQATT and CDR2 is SNEGSKA in the germline V gene (reference sequence). V was clipped by 0 bases and J by 2 bases, with 14 bases between them. The CDR3 loop spans 15 amino acids. The sequence came from an adult woman who had mild COVID-19 (a few samples of this study predate the infection). Cell type and time point are not known. Sequenced: PBMCs or a T cell subset sorted from them (not recorded which). This chain links TRBV20-1 with TRBJ2-7; D perhaps matches TRBD1 (6 bases). The CDR3 protein is CSARDIGTWAYEQYF. CDR3 in DNA: TGCAGTGCTAGAGATATCGGGACATGGGCCTACGAGCAGTACTTC.